This TCR beta chain was found in a study of shared clonotypes between healthy human individuals. This table comes from immunoSEQ multiplex PCR, and its TCRdb copy is limited to in-frame clones, with some not included. Among roughly 2.2 million clones, 85% to 95% were seen once, and the ten largest hold 0.39%. There are 15 residues in the CDR3. V lost 6 bases to trimming and J lost 4 bases, with 19 bases between them. Germline loops: CDR1 SGHRS, CDR2 YFSETQ. Worth noting for this clone: The antigen remains unidentified.

Study outcomes and limitations: In general, naive subsets displayed greater estimated richness than memory subsets did.

The receptor was isolated from a man aged 18 to 29 in good health. Some clones in this sample may be carry-over from other donors' samples. Sequencing used naive CD4+ T cells from PBMCs. As for subset: CD45RA+ positively selected. The gene calls are TRBV5-1 and TRBJ1-1; D unclear. The CDR3, as DNA: TGCGCCAGCACTCCGCGAGCAGAGGGCGGCACTGAAGCTTTCTTT. It encodes CASTPRAEGGTEAFF.